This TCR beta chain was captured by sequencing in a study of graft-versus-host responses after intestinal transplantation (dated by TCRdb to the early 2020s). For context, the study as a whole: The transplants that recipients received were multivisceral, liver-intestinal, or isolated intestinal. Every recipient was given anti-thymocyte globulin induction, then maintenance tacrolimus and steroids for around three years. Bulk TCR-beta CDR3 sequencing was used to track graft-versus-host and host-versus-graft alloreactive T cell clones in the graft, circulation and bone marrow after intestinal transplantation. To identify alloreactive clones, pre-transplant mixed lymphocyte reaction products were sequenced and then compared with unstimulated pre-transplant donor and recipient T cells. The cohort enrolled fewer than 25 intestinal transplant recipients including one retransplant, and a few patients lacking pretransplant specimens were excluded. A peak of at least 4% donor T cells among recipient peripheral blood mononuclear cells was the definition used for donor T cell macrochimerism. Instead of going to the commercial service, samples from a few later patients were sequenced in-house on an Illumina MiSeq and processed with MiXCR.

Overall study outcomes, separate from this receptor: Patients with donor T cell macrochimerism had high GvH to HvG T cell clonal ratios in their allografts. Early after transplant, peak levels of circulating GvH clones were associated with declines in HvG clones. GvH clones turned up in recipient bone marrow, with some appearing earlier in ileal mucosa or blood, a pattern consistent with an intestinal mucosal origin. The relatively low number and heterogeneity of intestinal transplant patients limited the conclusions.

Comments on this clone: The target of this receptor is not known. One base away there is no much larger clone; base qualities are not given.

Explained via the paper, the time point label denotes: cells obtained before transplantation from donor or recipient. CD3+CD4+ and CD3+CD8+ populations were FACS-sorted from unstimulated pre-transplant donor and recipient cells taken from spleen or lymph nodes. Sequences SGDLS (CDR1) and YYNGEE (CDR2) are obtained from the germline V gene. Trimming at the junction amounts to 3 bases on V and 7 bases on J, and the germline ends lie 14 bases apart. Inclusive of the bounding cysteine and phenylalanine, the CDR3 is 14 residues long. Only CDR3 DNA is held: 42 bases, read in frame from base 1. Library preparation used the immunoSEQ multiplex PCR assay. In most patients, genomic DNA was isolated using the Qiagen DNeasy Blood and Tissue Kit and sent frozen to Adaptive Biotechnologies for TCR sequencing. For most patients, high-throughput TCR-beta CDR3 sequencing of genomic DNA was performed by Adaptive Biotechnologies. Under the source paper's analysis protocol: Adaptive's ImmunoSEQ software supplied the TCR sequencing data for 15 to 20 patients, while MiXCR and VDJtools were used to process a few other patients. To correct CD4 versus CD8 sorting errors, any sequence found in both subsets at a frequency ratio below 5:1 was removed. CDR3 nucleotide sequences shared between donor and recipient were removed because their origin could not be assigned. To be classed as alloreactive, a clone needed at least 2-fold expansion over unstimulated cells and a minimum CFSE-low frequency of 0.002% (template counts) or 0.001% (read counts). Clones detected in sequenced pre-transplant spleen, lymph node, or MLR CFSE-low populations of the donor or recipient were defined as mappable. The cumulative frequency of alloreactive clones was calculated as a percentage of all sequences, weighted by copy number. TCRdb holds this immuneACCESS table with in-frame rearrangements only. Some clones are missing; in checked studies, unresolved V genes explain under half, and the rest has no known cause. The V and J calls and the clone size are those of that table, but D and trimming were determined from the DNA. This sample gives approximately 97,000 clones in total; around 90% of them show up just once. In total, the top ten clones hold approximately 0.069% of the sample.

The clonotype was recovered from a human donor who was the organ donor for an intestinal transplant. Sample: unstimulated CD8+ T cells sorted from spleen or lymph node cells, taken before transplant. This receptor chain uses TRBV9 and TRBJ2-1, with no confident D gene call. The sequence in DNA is TGTGCCAGCAGCGGTTCCACGTTGCGGAATGAGCAGTTCTTC. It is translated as CASSGSTLRNEQFF.